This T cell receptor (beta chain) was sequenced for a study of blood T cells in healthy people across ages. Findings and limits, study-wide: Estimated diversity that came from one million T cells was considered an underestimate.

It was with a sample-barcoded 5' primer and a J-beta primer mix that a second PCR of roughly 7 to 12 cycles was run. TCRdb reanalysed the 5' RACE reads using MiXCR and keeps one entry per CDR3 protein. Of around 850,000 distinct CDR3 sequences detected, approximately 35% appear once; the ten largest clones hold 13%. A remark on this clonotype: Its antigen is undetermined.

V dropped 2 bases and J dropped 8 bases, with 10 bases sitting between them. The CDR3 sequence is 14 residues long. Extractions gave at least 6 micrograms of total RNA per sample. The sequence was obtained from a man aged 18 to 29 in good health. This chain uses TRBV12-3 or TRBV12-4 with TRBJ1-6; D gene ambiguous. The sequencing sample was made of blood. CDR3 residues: CASSLPTLDSPLHF. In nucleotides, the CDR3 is TGTGCCAGCAGTTTACCCACTCTCGATTCACCCCTCCACTTT.